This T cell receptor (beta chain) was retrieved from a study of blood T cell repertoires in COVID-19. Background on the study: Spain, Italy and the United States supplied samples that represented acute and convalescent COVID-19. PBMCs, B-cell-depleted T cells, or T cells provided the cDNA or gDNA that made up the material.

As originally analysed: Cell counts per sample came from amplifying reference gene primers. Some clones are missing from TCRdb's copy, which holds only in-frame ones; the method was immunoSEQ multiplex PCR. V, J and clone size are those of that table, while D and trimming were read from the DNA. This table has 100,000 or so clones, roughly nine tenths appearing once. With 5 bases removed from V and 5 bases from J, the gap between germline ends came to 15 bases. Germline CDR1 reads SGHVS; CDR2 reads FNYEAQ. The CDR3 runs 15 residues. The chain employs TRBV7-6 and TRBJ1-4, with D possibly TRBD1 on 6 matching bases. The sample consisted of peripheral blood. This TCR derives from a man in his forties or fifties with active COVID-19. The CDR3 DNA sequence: TGTGCCAGCAGCCTTTCCGGGACACGGAATGAAAAACTGTTTTTT. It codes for CASSLSGTRNEKLFF.